These 14 T cell receptor beta chains were sequenced from one sample in a study of cytomegalovirus exposure and HLA in healthy donors. 60 Vbeta and 13 Jbeta primers were used in PCR. Using immunoSEQ multiplex PCR, the repertoire was profiled, and TCRdb retains in-frame clones only, with some absent. Of around 300,000 clones listed, more than 55% are singletons. The sequencing input was PBMCs. The receptors originated from a female donor in good health and CMV-seronegative.

The rearrangement joins TRBV2 to TRBJ2-6; no firm D call. CDR3 length: 14 residues. The germline V and J ends were trimmed by 7 bases and 2 bases, with 9 bases remaining between them. The germline gives CDR1 SNHLY, CDR2 FYNNEI. CDR3 in DNA: TGTGCCAGCACCCCTCCTGCTGGGGCCAACGTCCTGACTTTC. Its protein product is CASTPPAGANVLTF. Combining the CDR3 with reference TRBV2 and TRBJ2-6 gives the whole variable domain EPEVTQTPSHQVTQMGQEVILRCVPISNHLYFYWYRQILGQKVEFLVSFYNNEISEKSEIFDDQFSVERPDGSNFTLKIRSTKLEDSAMYFCASTPPAGANVLTFGAGSRLTVL.

The chain uses TRBV15 and TRBJ1-1; 9 nucleotides agree with TRBD1. Germline CDR1 reads LNHNV; CDR2 reads YYDKDF (reference sequence). The CDR3 totals 15 residues. Trimming cost V 2 bases and J 4 bases; bases outside gene matches: 5. CDR3: CATSRTDRGSTEAFF. The CDR3, as DNA: TGTGCCACCAGCAGAACGGACAGGGGAAGCACTGAAGCTTTCTTT.

The chain uses TRBV5-4 and TRBJ1-2; the D gene is possibly TRBD1 (5 bases). The V end was cut by 5 bases, the J end by 6 bases, with 11 bases between. The germline V gene has CDR1 SGHNT and CDR2 YYREEE (reference sequence). The CDR3 length is 12 residues. The CDR3 DNA reads TGTGCCAGCAGTCCGGGGGGGAATGGCTACACCTTC. Translating it yields CASSPGGNGYTF.

The CDR3 loop reads CASSLFRQDETQYF. CDR3 coding DNA: TGTGCCAGCAGCTTATTTCGGCAGGATGAGACCCAGTACTTC. The V call is TRBV5-5, the J call TRBJ2-5; D gene uncertain. V was cut by 2 bases and J by 5 bases, with 13 bases left in between. This CDR3 is built from 14 residues. The germline CDR1 and CDR2 sequences are SGHKS and YYEKEE (reference sequence).

This sequence joins TRBV19 and TRBJ1-1; D may be TRBD1 (6 bases). The V end lost 2 bases, the J end lost 6 bases, and 13 bases lay between the germline ends. CDR1 is LNHDA, CDR2 SQIVND, per germline (reference sequence). This CDR3 comprises 14 residues. CDR3 bases: TGTGCCAGTAGTATATTAGGGGGTACCGCTGAAGCTTTCTTT. Residues: CASSILGGTAEAFF.

This chain joins TRBV7-9 and TRBJ2-1; TRBD2 is a possible D gene (5 bases). This CDR3 spans 15 amino acids. Trimming cost V 2 bases and J 9 bases, with 17 bases left between them. Germline V gene sequence: CDR1 SEHNR, CDR2 FQNEAQ (reference sequence). The CDR3 is CASSLRVETISEQFF. For the CDR3, the DNA is TGTGCCAGCAGCTTAAGGGTTGAGACTATCAGTGAGCAGTTCTTC. Together with reference TRBV7-9 and TRBJ2-1, the CDR3 gives the full variable domain: DTGVSQNPRHKITKRGQNVTFRCDPISEHNRLYWYRQTLGQGPEFLTYFQNEAQLEKSRLLSDRFSAERPKGSFSTLEIQRTEQGDSAMYLCASSLRVETISEQFFGPGTRLTVL.

This clone was seen a handful of times. The chain recombines TRBV11-2 with TRBJ2-5; TRBD2 agrees at 9 bases. The CDR3 runs 17 residues. The junction had 10 bases not matched to a gene; V was cut back by 4 bases and J by 1 base. Germline V lookup: CDR1 SGHAT, CDR2 FQNNGV. CDR3 nucleotides: TGTGCCAGCAGCTCTACTAGCGGGTTCGGCGTCCAAGAGACCCAGTACTTC. Residues: CASSSTSGFGVQETQYF.

The gene calls are TRBV11-3 and TRBJ2-7; TRBD1 matches at 12 bases. Germline loops: CDR1 SGHNT, CDR2 YENEEA. This CDR3 has 15 residues. The V and J ends lost 5 bases and 5 bases, in that order; junction bases with no gene match: 7. CDR3 nucleotides: TGTGCCAGCAGCCCCCGGGACAGGGGGCAGAACGAGCAGTACTTC. Its protein product is CASSPRDRGQNEQYF.

This clone was seen only a few times. The chain joins TRBV6-5 to TRBJ1-6, with D uncertain. In germline, CDR1 is MNHEY, CDR2 SVGAGI. There are 13 residues in the CDR3. The V gene lost 2 bases and the J gene lost 10 bases, with 9 bases spanning the gap. The DNA of the CDR3 is TGTGCCAGCAGTTACGGGGAGAGGTCACCCCTCCACTTT. Protein sequence: CASSYGERSPLHF.

The chain recombines TRBV7-9 with TRBJ2-1; 15 bases align to TRBD2. CDR1 SEHNR and CDR2 FQNEAQ come from the germline V gene (reference sequence). The CDR3 length is 19 residues. Germline trimming cut 6 bases from V and 8 bases from J; bases unmatched to any gene: 17. The CDR3 sequence is CASRSSGTGGLAGGYEQFF. The CDR3 DNA is TGTGCCAGCAGGAGCTCGGGGACAGGGGGACTAGCGGGAGGCTATGAGCAGTTCTTC.

In DNA, the CDR3 is TGTGCCAGCAGCCCTCAGGGGTGGCGGGTGGACGAGCAGTACTTC. Translation gives CASSPQGWRVDEQYF. This chain connects TRBV14 to TRBJ2-7; possibly TRBD1 for D (6 bases). Germline lookup yields CDR1 SGHDN and CDR2 FVKESK. The CDR3 extends over 15 amino acids. With 4 bases removed from V and 5 bases from J, the gap between germline ends came to 18 bases.

V usage is TRBV27 and J usage is TRBJ2-7, with unresolved D. CDR3 size: 14 residues. Germline values: CDR1 MNHEY, CDR2 SMNVEV (reference sequence). V lost 0 bases and J 4 bases, leaving 10 bases between the germline ends. The CDR3 loop is CASSLSRLVYEQYF. CDR3 coding DNA: TGTGCCAGCAGTTTATCGCGCCTAGTATACGAGCAGTACTTC.

The chain carries TRBV5-1 and TRBJ2-1; 7 bases line up with TRBD2. From germline, CDR1 is SGHRS and CDR2 YFSETQ. Losses at the gene ends were 0 bases for V and 8 bases for J; bases not matched to a gene: 8. This CDR3 region has 15 residues. The CDR3 region is CASSLGGTNEHEQFF. The CDR3 DNA follows: TGCGCCAGCAGCTTGGGCGGGACTAACGAACATGAGCAGTTCTTC.

The rearrangement joins TRBV6-1 to TRBJ2-3, with D unresolved. This CDR3 is 15 amino acids long. CDR1 and CDR2 (germline): MNHNS, SASEGT. The V end lost 1 base, the J end lost 7 bases, and 15 bases lay between the germline ends. In DNA, the CDR3 is TGTGCCAGCAGTGAAGTCGCGGAACGCACGAATACGCAGTATTTT. This gives the protein CASSEVAERTNTQYF.